The 19 T cell receptor beta chains below come from one sample, sequenced in a study of blood T cells in healthy people across ages. Primers used in a second PCR of about 7 to 11 cycles were a sample-barcoded 5' primer and a J-beta primer mix. TCRdb itself ran the 5' RACE reads through MiXCR, one entry per CDR3 protein. The sample records hundreds of thousands of distinct CDR3 sequences, around 46% being singletons. The sequenced sample was blood. The receptors here all came from a man aged 25-40 years in good health.

The chain joins TRBV14 to TRBJ1-6; 8 bases agree with TRBD1. The CDR3 has 14 amino acids. Germline V gene lookup returns CDR1 SGHDN and CDR2 FVKESK. The V gene end was trimmed by 4 bases and the J gene end by 7 bases; junction bases not matched to a gene: 3. In DNA form, the CDR3 reads TGTGCCAGCAGCCTACACAGGGGGAATTCACCCCTCCACTTT. As protein: CASSLHRGNSPLHF. The full variable domain, rest sourced from reference TRBV14 and TRBJ1-6, is EAGVTQFPSHSVIEKGQTVTLRCDPISGHDNLYWYRRVMGKEIKFLLHFVKESKQDESGMPNNRFLAERTGGTYSTLKVQPAELEDSGVYFCASSLHRGNSPLHFGNGTRLTVT.

This chain links TRBV28 with TRBJ1-2; no reliable D call. Germline CDR1 MDHEN, CDR2 SYDVKM. Trimming pared 6 bases from V and 8 bases from J, leaving 16 bases between. The CDR3 covers 13 residues. This CDR3 reads CASSQGPGRGYTF. The CDR3 DNA follows: TGTGCCAGCAGCCAAGGCCCTGGGAGAGGCTACACCTTC.

This clonotype was recorded a few times. The rearrangement links TRBV7-2 to TRBJ2-6, with D maybe TRBD2 (5 bases). The CDR3 runs to 15 residues. Trimming took 0 bases from V and 8 from J, leaving 11 bases between them. Germline CDR1 SGHTA, CDR2 FQGNSA. The CDR3 coding sequence is TGTGCCAGCAGCTTAGCGCTAACGGGGACCAACGTCCTGACTTTC. This sequence encodes CASSLALTGTNVLTF.

This sequence joins TRBV10-3 and TRBJ2-1, with 13 nucleotides matching TRBD2. CDR3 length: 16 amino acids. Per the germline V gene, CDR1 is ENHRY and CDR2 is SYGVKD. V dropped 7 bases and J dropped 6; count of bases not matched to a gene: 9. The CDR3 nucleotides are TGTGCCATCACCATATCGACTAGCGGGGGGCCCAATGAGCAGTTCTTC. This sequence encodes CAITISTSGGPNEQFF.

The chain combines TRBV14 with TRBJ2-1; no clear D gene. V dropped 1 base and J dropped 5 bases, with 9 bases sitting between them. CDR3 size: 14 residues. CDR1 SGHDN and CDR2 FVKESK come from the germline V gene. CDR3 in amino acids: CASSQVLGNNEQFF. In nucleotides, the CDR3 is TGTGCCAGCAGCCAAGTTTTGGGGAACAATGAGCAGTTCTTC.

The rearrangement joins TRBV25-1 to TRBJ1-4, with 7 bases lining up with TRBD1. Losses at the gene ends were 1 base for V and 6 bases for J; bases not matched to a gene: 11. Germline V CDR1 and CDR2: MGHDK, SYGVNS. This CDR3 comprises 17 residues. The CDR3, as DNA: TGTGCCAGCAGTGAATCGCGGACAGGCGGAGGAGATGAAAAACTGTTTTTT. It is translated as CASSESRTGGGDEKLFF.

CDR3 sequence reads: CSASNPRSSYEQYF. CDR3 sequence (DNA): TGCAGTGCTAGTAACCCCCGGAGCTCCTACGAGCAGTACTTC. The chain employs TRBV20-1 and TRBJ2-7; D uncertain. The CDR3 loop spans 14 amino acids. Germline V gives CDR1 DFQATT, CDR2 SNEGSKA (reference sequence). V dropped 3 bases and J dropped 0 bases, with 12 bases sitting between them.

The chain joins TRBV20-1 to TRBJ2-7; D not certain. The V and J ends lost 5 bases and 9 bases respectively, with 14 bases between them. The germline gives CDR1 DFQATT, CDR2 SNEGSKA (reference sequence). The length of the CDR3 is 11 residues. Here the CDR3 reads CSALIRQGQYF. The CDR3 DNA sequence: TGCAGTGCTCTGATAAGACAAGGGCAGTACTTC.

V and J are TRBV5-1 and TRBJ1-4, with D maybe TRBD1 (5 bases). The CDR3 has 15 residues. Per germline, CDR1 SGHRS and CDR2 YFSETQ. V lost 0 bases and J lost 2, with 8 bases in between. CDR3 DNA sequence: TGCGCCAGCAGCTTGGCGACAGTTACTAATGAAAAACTGTTTTTT. It is translated as CASSLATVTNEKLFF. Full variable domain (outside the CDR3, taken from reference TRBV5-1 and TRBJ1-4): KAGVTQTPRYLIKTRGQQVTLSCSPISGHRSVSWYQQTPGQGLQFLFEYFSETQRNKGNFPGRFSGRQFSNSRSEMNVSTLELGDSALYLCASSLATVTNEKLFFGSGTQLSVL.

This clonotype was counted a few times. The rearrangement uses TRBV6-6 and TRBJ1-4; the D is unclear. Germline CDR1 is MNHNY and CDR2 is SVGAGI (reference sequence). The V end was cut by 7 bases, the J end by 4 bases, with 13 bases between. CDR3 length: 14 amino acids. The chain's CDR3 is CASILSPINEKLFF. DNA for the CDR3: TGTGCCAGCATCCTTTCTCCAATTAATGAAAAACTGTTTTTT.

This clonotype has more than one count but fewer than ten. J is TRBJ2-7 and V is TRBV12-3 or TRBV12-4; D is ambiguous. The CDR3 sequence is 13 residues long. The germline V and J ends were trimmed by 4 bases and 3 bases, with 10 bases remaining between them. The CDR3, as DNA: TGTGCCAGCAGTTCCGGACGTGACTACGAGCAGTACTTC. Its protein product is CASSSGRDYEQYF.

Concerning this clonotype: An end of the junction does not agree with germline; a read error may underlie this. This chain connects TRBV28 to TRBJ2-7; D perhaps matches TRBD2 (5 bases). Germline-derived CDR1 and CDR2 are MDHEN and SYDVKM. The CDR3 sequence is 14 residues long. DNA for the CDR3: TGTGCCATCAGTTATGAGGGAAGCTCCTACGAGCAGTACTTC. Translation: CAISYEGSSYEQYF. Drawing the rest from reference TRBV28 and TRBJ2-7, the complete variable domain is DVKVTQSSRYLVKRTGEKVFLECVQDMDHENMFWYRQDPGLGLRLIYFSYDVKMKEKGDIPEGYSVSREKKERFSLILESASTNQTSMYLCAISYEGSSYEQYFGPGTRLTVT.

There are many counts of this clonotype. V and J are TRBV7-2 and TRBJ1-4; D ambiguous. V was shortened by 0 bases and J by 11 bases, with 16 bases between the two germline ends. CDR1 SGHTA and CDR2 FQGNSA come from the germline V gene. CDR3 length equals 15 residues. The CDR3 protein is CASSLAGVGVGKLFF. The CDR3 nucleotides are TGTGCCAGCAGCTTAGCGGGAGTTGGAGTGGGGAAACTGTTTTTT. Combining the CDR3 with reference TRBV7-2 and TRBJ1-4 gives the whole variable domain GAGVSQSPSNKVTEKGKDVELRCDPISGHTALYWYRQSLGQGLEFLIYFQGNSAPDKSGLPSDRFSAERTGGSVSTLTIQRTQQEDSAVYLCASSLAGVGVGKLFFGSGTQLSVL.

The rearrangement links TRBV6-2 or TRBV6-3 to TRBJ2-7, with D unclear. The CDR3 totals 11 residues. Germline CDR1 reads MNHEY; CDR2 reads SVGEGT. V was cut by 8 bases and J by 5 bases, with 10 bases left in between. The CDR3 nucleotides read TGTGCCAGCGGTGACACCAACGAGCAGTACTTC. Amino acids: CASGDTNEQYF.

The chain has TRBV4-2 and TRBJ1-1; D is perhaps TRBD1 (6 bases). CDR3 length: 11 residues. V was shortened by 8 bases and J by 10 bases, with 14 bases between the two germline ends. CDR1 is LGHNA, CDR2 YNFKEQ, per germline. This CDR3 reads CASSGGFLAFF. Written as DNA, the CDR3 is TGTGCCAGCTCCGGGGGCTTCCTAGCTTTCTTT.

This clonotype appeared a few times. A read error may be the cause here, since a much bigger clone is one base away. This chain links TRBV7-6 with TRBJ2-7, with D unclear. The ends were cut back, 4 bases at V and 0 bases at J, with 25 bases in the middle. Per germline, CDR1 SGHVS and CDR2 FNYEAQ. The CDR3 runs 19 residues. The CDR3 coding sequence is TGTGCCAGCAGCTCTTCCTCCCCCGGCAGAGATCAAACCTCCTACGAGCAGTACTTC. It encodes CASSSSSPGRDQTSYEQYF.

The V gene is TRBV12-3 or TRBV12-4, the J gene TRBJ2-7; 12 bases are shared with TRBD2. The CDR3 length is 18 residues. Unmatched junction bases numbered 11, after V lost 3 bases and J lost 2 bases. CDR3 residues: CASSLASRLAGAPYEQYF. The CDR3 nucleotides read TGTGCCAGCAGTTTGGCCTCCAGACTAGCGGGGGCCCCCTACGAGCAGTACTTC.

The CDR3 loop is CASSLGALTTDTQYF. CDR3 in DNA: TGTGCCAGCAGCTTAGGGGCCCTAACCACAGATACGCAGTATTTT. The chain couples TRBV7-3 to TRBJ2-3; weak D call: TRBD1 (5 bases). The V end lost 2 bases, the J end lost 2 bases, and 11 bases lay between the germline ends. The CDR3 length is 15 residues. Looked up from germline, CDR1 is SGHTA and CDR2 is FQGTGA.

V gene TRBV7-9 combines with J gene TRBJ1-2, with D perhaps TRBD1 (5 bases). CDR1 is SEHNR, CDR2 FQNEAQ, per germline (reference sequence). V was pared by 4 bases and J by 8 bases, with 17 bases between. The CDR3 totals 14 residues. The CDR3 reads CASSSSREGPGYTF. CDR3 in DNA: TGTGCCAGCAGCTCTTCCCGTGAGGGGCCGGGCTACACCTTC.